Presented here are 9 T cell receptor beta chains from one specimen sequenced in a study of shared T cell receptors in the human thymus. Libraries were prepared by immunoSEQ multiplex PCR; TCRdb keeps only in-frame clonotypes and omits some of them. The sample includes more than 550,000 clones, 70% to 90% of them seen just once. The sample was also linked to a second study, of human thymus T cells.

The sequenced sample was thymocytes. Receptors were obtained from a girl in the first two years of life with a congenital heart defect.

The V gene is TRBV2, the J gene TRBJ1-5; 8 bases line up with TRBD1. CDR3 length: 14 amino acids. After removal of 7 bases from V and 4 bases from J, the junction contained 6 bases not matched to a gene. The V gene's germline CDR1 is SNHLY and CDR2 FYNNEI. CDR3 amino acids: CASTPGQENQPQHF. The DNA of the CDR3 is TGTGCCAGCACCCCGGGACAGGAAAATCAGCCCCAGCATTTT.

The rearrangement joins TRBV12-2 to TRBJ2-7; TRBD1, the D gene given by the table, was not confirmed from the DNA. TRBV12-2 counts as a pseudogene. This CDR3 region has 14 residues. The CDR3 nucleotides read TGTGCAAGTCGCCGTGCCGGGACAAAGGTCGAGCAGTACTTC. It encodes CASRRAGTKVEQYF.

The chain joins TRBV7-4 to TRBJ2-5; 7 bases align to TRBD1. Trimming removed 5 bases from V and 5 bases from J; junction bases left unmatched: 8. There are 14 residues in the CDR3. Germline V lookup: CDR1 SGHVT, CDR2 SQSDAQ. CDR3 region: CASSHDRARETQYF. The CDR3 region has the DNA TGTGCCAGCAGCCATGACAGGGCCAGGGAGACCCAGTACTTC.

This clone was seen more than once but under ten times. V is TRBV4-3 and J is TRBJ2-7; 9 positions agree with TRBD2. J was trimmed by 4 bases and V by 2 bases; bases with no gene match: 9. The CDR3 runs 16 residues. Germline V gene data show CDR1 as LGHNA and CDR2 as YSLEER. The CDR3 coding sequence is TGCGCCAGCAGCCAACACCCGGGGACTAGCCGTTACGAGCAGTACTTC. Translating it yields CASSQHPGTSRYEQYF.

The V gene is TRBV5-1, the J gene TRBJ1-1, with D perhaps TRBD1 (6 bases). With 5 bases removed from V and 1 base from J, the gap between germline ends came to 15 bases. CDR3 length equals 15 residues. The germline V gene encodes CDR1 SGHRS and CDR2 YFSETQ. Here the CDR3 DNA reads TGCGCCAGCAGGAAGCAGGGGAAGTGGAACACTGAAGCTTTCTTT. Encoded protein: CASRKQGKWNTEAFF.

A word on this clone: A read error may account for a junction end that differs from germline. CDR3 sequence: CASSLDRGGNSGEQFF. The CDR3 region has the DNA TGTGCTAGCAGCTTAGATCGGGGGGGGAACTCCGGGGAGCAGTTCTTC. This chain connects TRBV7-7 to TRBJ2-1, with TRBD2 identical over 8 bases. From germline, CDR1 is SSHAT and CDR2 FNYEAQ (reference sequence). This CDR3 comprises 16 residues.

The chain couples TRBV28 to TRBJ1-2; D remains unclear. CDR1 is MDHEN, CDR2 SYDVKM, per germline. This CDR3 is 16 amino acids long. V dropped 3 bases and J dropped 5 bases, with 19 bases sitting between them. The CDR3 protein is CASSFHGTGLHYGYTF. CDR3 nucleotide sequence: TGTGCCAGCAGTTTTCATGGTACCGGACTGCATTATGGCTACACCTTC.

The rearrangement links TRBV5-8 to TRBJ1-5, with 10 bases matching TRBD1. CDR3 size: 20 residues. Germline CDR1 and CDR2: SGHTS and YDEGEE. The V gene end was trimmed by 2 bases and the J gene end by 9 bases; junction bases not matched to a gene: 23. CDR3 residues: CASSFQGQGTLTPLLRPQHF. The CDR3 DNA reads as TGTGCCAGCAGCTTCCAGGGACAGGGGACCCTTACTCCCCTCTTGAGGCCCCAGCATTTT.

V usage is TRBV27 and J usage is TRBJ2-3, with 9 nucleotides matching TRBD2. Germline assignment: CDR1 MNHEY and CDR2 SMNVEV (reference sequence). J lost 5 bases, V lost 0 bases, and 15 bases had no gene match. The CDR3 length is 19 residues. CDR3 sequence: CASSLSPRWSSGIGDTQYF. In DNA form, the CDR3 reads TGTGCCAGCAGTTTATCCCCGAGGTGGTCTAGCGGGATCGGAGATACGCAGTATTTT.